This T cell receptor (beta chain) was identified during a study of STAT5B mutations in CD4+ large granular lymphocyte leukemia. This clone was observed a handful of times. Antigen specificity is unknown. Generated by immunoSEQ multiplex PCR, the TCRdb table keeps only in-frame clones and is missing some. Of about 21,000 clones detected, roughly three quarters appear once; the ten largest clones hold roughly 30%. Whole-study findings and limits: Main leukemic clonotypes were patient-specific, but about 26% appeared at low frequency elsewhere. Patient CD4-sorted repertoires looked more clonal than healthy CD4+ repertoires, even without putative leukemic clones. Compared with healthy controls (2/35), patient top clones favored TRBV06 (8/27). Higher CD4+ than CD8+ T-LGLL clonality might reflect small sample size.

Germline loops: CDR1 GTSNPN, CDR2 SVGIG (reference sequence). There are 13 residues in the CDR3. V shed 5 bases and J shed 0 bases, with 8 bases lying between them. The chain links TRBV30 to TRBJ1-3; unclear D gene. This TCR came from a human donor in good health. Sequencing was done on a sample of CD4+ T cells from blood buffy coats. CDR3 in DNA: TGTGCCTGGGTCTCAGTCTCTGGAAACACCATATATTTT. It encodes CAWVSVSGNTIYF.